This entry lists 14 T cell receptor beta chains sequenced from one sample in a study of shared clonotypes between healthy human individuals. Repertoires were generated with immunoSEQ multiplex PCR, while TCRdb's copy carries only in-frame clones and drops some. The table lists over 400,000 clones, about 96% of them singletons, with nearly 0.065% in the top ten. Input material: naive CD4+ T cells sorted from blood. Specified subset: CD45RA+ positively selected. The source is a woman younger than 45 in good health.

On this clone itself: Other DNA sequences in the same sample also yield this CDR3. J is TRBJ1-5 and V is TRBV5-1; D not certain. The CDR3 loop spans 13 amino acids. Germline V lookup: CDR1 SGHRS, CDR2 YFSETQ. V was trimmed by 0 bases and J by 4 bases, leaving 5 bases between them. The DNA of the CDR3 is TGCGCCAGCAGCTTGGAGGCGAATCAGCCCCAGCATTTT. Translation: CASSLEANQPQHF.

This clone showed up just once. CDR3 nucleotide sequence: TGTGCCAGCAGCTGGACCCCAATCGGTACCGGGGAGCTGTTTTTT. Protein product: CASSWTPIGTGELFF. The genes are TRBV7-2 and TRBJ2-2; D gene unclear. Germline V lookup: CDR1 SGHTA, CDR2 FQGNSA. Between the trimmed V and J ends, which lost 4 bases and 5 bases, there was a span of 14 bases. This CDR3 comprises 15 residues.

The chain is built from TRBV25-1 and TRBJ2-1; TRBD2 aligns across 7 bases. Trimming cost V 1 base and J 2 bases; bases outside gene matches: 8. There are 17 residues in the CDR3. Germline-derived CDR1 and CDR2 are MGHDK and SYGVNS. The CDR3 spells CASSEFVGEGPYNEQFF. The CDR3 DNA reads as TGTGCCAGCAGTGAATTCGTCGGGGAGGGGCCCTACAATGAGCAGTTCTTC.

The V gene is TRBV29-1, the J gene TRBJ1-4; D remains unclear. This CDR3 is built from 13 residues. The V gene lost 3 bases and the J gene lost 8 bases, with 13 bases spanning the gap. Looked up from germline, CDR1 is SQVTM and CDR2 is ANQGSEA. The CDR3: CSVEGMGREKLFF. The CDR3 coding sequence is TGCAGCGTTGAGGGGATGGGTAGGGAAAAACTGTTTTTT.

The rearrangement uses TRBV28 and TRBJ2-7, with a tentative D call TRBD1 (6 bases). CDR3 length: 14 amino acids. The germline CDR1 and CDR2 sequences are MDHEN and SYDVKM. V dropped 0 bases and J dropped 5 bases, with 11 bases sitting between them. CDR3: CASSLWPRGHEQYF. The CDR3 DNA follows: TGTGCCAGCAGTTTATGGCCCAGGGGCCACGAGCAGTACTTC.

The chain joins TRBV28 to TRBJ1-5; D is ambiguous. Trimming took 5 bases from V and 0 from J, leaving 8 bases between them. CDR1 and CDR2 (germline): MDHEN, SYDVKM. This CDR3 has 14 amino acids. CDR3 DNA sequence: TGTGCCAGCAGTCCTGGGAGTAGCAATCAGCCCCAGCATTTT. Translated, it gives CASSPGSSNQPQHF.

The rearrangement uses TRBV6-6 and TRBJ1-6; D may be TRBD1 (5 bases). The V and J ends lost 2 bases and 3 bases respectively, with 8 bases between them. The CDR3 totals 15 residues. Per germline, CDR1 MNHNY and CDR2 SVGAGI (reference sequence). This chain's CDR3 is CASSYEDIYNSPLHF. Written as DNA, the CDR3 is TGTGCCAGCAGTTACGAGGACATCTATAATTCACCCCTCCACTTT.

The V and J genes are TRBV30 and TRBJ2-1, with 12 bases lining up with TRBD2. V lost 3 bases, J lost 1 base, and 4 bases stayed unmatched. This CDR3 has 16 residues. The germline CDR1 and CDR2 sequences are GTSNPN and SVGIG (reference sequence). The chain's CDR3 is CAWRETSGRSYNEQFF. CDR3 coding DNA: TGTGCCTGGAGGGAGACTAGCGGGAGATCCTACAATGAGCAGTTCTTC.

This clone was recorded only once. The rearrangement uses TRBV6-1 and TRBJ2-7; D gene uncertain. Looked up from germline, CDR1 is MNHNS and CDR2 is SASEGT. The V end lost 4 bases, the J end lost 2 bases, and 3 bases lay between the germline ends. This CDR3 has 11 amino acids. Here the CDR3 DNA reads TGTGCCAGCAGTGGAACCTACGAGCAGTACTTC. It yields the protein CASSGTYEQYF.

The chain joins TRBV7-2 to TRBJ2-5; D perhaps matches TRBD1 (6 bases). V shed 2 bases and J shed 3 bases, with 7 bases lying between them. The germline V gene encodes CDR1 SGHTA and CDR2 FQGNSA. CDR3 length: 13 residues. CDR3 nucleotide sequence: TGTGCCAGCAGCTTACCAGGGGAAGAGACCCAGTACTTC. Its translation: CASSLPGEETQYF.

The chain joins TRBV19 to TRBJ2-3, with TRBD2 matching over 12 bases. Per the germline V gene, CDR1 is LNHDA and CDR2 is SQIVND (reference sequence). This CDR3 has 16 residues. Trimming took 6 bases from V and 0 from J; bases not matched to a gene: 4. Here the CDR3 reads CASRLAGGPSTDTQYF. The CDR3 DNA reads TGTGCCAGTAGACTAGCGGGAGGACCTAGCACAGATACGCAGTATTTT.

The rearrangement joins TRBV11-3 to TRBJ2-5; 10 nucleotides line up with TRBD2. Germline assignment: CDR1 SGHNT and CDR2 YENEEA. Trimming removed 1 base from V and 1 base from J; junction bases left unmatched: 3. The CDR3 loop spans 16 amino acids. For the CDR3, the DNA is TGTGCCAGCAGCTTAGGACTAGCGGGTCGCCAAGAGACCCAGTACTTC. This sequence encodes CASSLGLAGRQETQYF.

The V and J genes are TRBV7-9 and TRBJ1-2; 8 positions match TRBD1. Germline loops: CDR1 SEHNR, CDR2 FQNEAQ (reference sequence). The CDR3 has 14 amino acids. CDR3 DNA sequence: TGTGCGGGGGGCGCAGGGGGCTATAGGAATGGCTACACCTTC. Translated, it gives CAGGAGGYRNGYTF.

In its sample, this clone was seen once. The V gene is TRBV5-1, the J gene TRBJ1-1; 10 nucleotides align to TRBD1. Germline values: CDR1 SGHRS, CDR2 YFSETQ. CDR3 length equals 16 residues. J lost 3 bases, V lost 4 bases, and 9 bases had no gene match. CDR3 amino acids: CASSLHTGTGDTEAFF. DNA for the CDR3: TGCGCCAGCAGCCTGCACACCGGGACAGGGGACACTGAAGCTTTCTTT.